What follows describes a single T cell receptor beta chain. What it recognizes is unknown. These data come from a study of cytotoxic CD8 clonotypes in ibrutinib-treated CLL. Study-level background: Among responders, about 25 were partial and 2 complete; after median approximately 70 months, around 15 stayed remitted and 12 progressed. Notes on the study in general: Treatment left the uncommon public clonotypes either contracted or stable in frequency. Clonality increased with ibrutinib response but returned toward baseline at progression.

Frozen PBMC stocks contributed 2 to 2.5 micrograms of genomic DNA to the TCR beta libraries. Assay: immunoSEQ multiplex PCR; the TCRdb copy retains only in-frame clones and omits some. Of more than 110,000 clones in the sample, around 82% were seen once. Between the trimmed V and J ends, which lost 0 bases and 3 bases, there was a span of 5 bases. The CDR3 has 13 amino acids. Germline CDR1 is SGDLS and CDR2 is YYNGEE. The TCR originated in a human donor with chronic lymphocytic leukemia. The sample in question was PBMCs, obtained after 36 months of ibrutinib treatment. The gene calls are TRBV9 and TRBJ2-3; D is unresolved. CDR3 sequence (DNA): TGTGCCAGCAGCGTAGGAAGGACAGATACGCAGTATTTT. This translates into CASSVGRTDTQYF.